Shown below are 5 T cell receptor beta chains from a single sample sequenced in a study of regulatory T cells in long-lasting Graves disease. Regarding time point: newly diagnosed GD, antithyroid drugs for less than 3 months. RNA from PBMCs was the source of the TCR library. Researchers made TCR beta libraries by using iRepertoire HTBI primers and running Arm-PCR on CDR3 regions. TCRdb independently ran MiXCR on the multiplex PCR reads; one entry per CDR3 protein. Here the sample spans approximately 360,000 distinct CDR3 sequences, roughly 10% being singletons. The sample was also linked to a second study, of T cells in Graves' hyperthyroidism and ophthalmopathy.

The sequencing used peripheral blood mononuclear cells (PBMCs), collected at new diagnosis, from a patient treated with antithyroid drugs. The receptors were gathered from a woman between 18 and 29 years old with Graves disease.

This clonotype has at least ten counts. The rearrangement uses TRBV9 and TRBJ1-4; 10 nucleotides match TRBD1. V dropped 4 bases and J dropped 5; count of bases not matched to a gene: 8. Germline V gene lookup returns CDR1 SGDLS and CDR2 YYNGEE. The CDR3 runs 16 residues. The CDR3 loop is CASSPETGGLNEKLFF. The DNA of the CDR3 is TGTGCCAGCAGCCCAGAGACAGGGGGCTTAAATGAAAAACTGTTTTTT. Drawing the rest from reference TRBV9 and TRBJ1-4, the complete variable domain is DSGVTQTPKHLITATGQRVTLRCSPRSGDLSVYWYQQSLDQGLQFLIQYYNGEERAKGNILERFSAQQFPDLHSELNLSSLELGDSALYFCASSPETGGLNEKLFFGSGTQLSVL.

This clonotype appeared a few times. One junction end does not reproduce the germline sequence, and a read error may be involved. The rearrangement links TRBV12-3 or TRBV12-4 to TRBJ1-5; 7 bases match TRBD1. The CDR3 has 14 residues. The CDR3 loop reads CTSSFTGAGQPQHF. The CDR3, as DNA: TGTACCAGCAGTTTCACAGGGGCTGGGCAGCCCCAGCATTTT.

This clonotype was seen repeatedly, ten times or more. CDR3 amino acids: CASRGQMNTEAFF. CDR3 coding DNA: TGTGCCAGCCGGGGACAGATGAACACTGAAGCTTTCTTT. The chain couples TRBV2 to TRBJ1-1, with 7 nucleotides matching TRBD1. From germline, CDR1 is SNHLY and CDR2 FYNNEI. CDR3 length: 13 residues. The V segment lost 8 bases and the J segment 0 bases; nucleotides outside the gene matches: 3.

This clonotype came up many times. The chain recombines TRBV15 with TRBJ1-1; 7 nucleotides match TRBD1. The CDR3 covers 18 residues. V lost 1 base to trimming and J lost 2 bases; unmatched junction nucleotides: 13. Germline CDR1 is LNHNV and CDR2 is YYDKDF (reference sequence). Here the CDR3 reads CATSRAFRQGYSNTEAFF. The DNA of the CDR3 is TGTGCCACCAGCAGAGCCTTTAGACAGGGCTACTCCAACACTGAAGCTTTCTTT.

This clonotype appeared many times. The chain joins TRBV12-3 or TRBV12-4 to TRBJ2-1; 10 nucleotides match TRBD2. Unmatched junction bases numbered 10, after V lost 6 bases and J lost 8 bases. This CDR3 comprises 15 residues. CDR3 protein: CASSRLAGVGDEQFF. As DNA, the CDR3 is TGTGCCAGCAGCCGTCTAGCGGGAGTTGGGGATGAGCAGTTCTTC.